A selection of T cell receptor beta chains follows, all from one sample in a study of blood T cell repertoires in COVID-19. Here immunoSEQ multiplex PCR was the method, and the copy in TCRdb shows in-frame clones only, minus some. Among 90,000 to 110,000 clones listed, roughly 75% were seen once. The sample comprised peripheral blood. The receptors here all came from a human donor in a cohort sampled during active or convalescent COVID-19. CDR3s include the opening cysteine and the closing phenylalanine or tryptophan. The D gene is left open where the match is weak. Not every row has a clone size; where given, it reads once, few, many or a size class.

J: TRBJ2-1; size: .; D: .; V: TRBV28; CDR3: CASSPPGSSYNEQFF; DNA: TGTGCCAGCAGTCCTCCCGGGAGCTCCTACAATGAGCAGTTCTTC
J: TRBJ2-1; size: .; D: .; V: TRBV24-1; CDR3: CATSDPAPERYNEQFF; DNA: TGTGCCACCAGTGACCCCGCCCCGGAGCGCTACAATGAGCAGTTCTTC
J: TRBJ2-3; size: .; D: .; V: TRBV9; CDR3: CASSENPSRISTDTQYF; DNA: TGTGCCAGCAGCGAGAACCCTAGCCGAATCAGCACAGATACGCAGTATTTT
J: TRBJ2-7; size: .; D: .; V: TRBV5-1; CDR3: CASSLAGSSVGAYEQYF; DNA: TGCGCCAGCAGCTTGGCAGGGTCTAGCGTAGGGGCCTACGAGCAGTACTTC
J: TRBJ2-3; size: .; D: TRBD1; V: TRBV4-3; CDR3: CASSRTGGTDTQYF; DNA: TGCGCCAGCAGTCGGACAGGCGGCACAGATACGCAGTATTTT
J: TRBJ2-1; size: .; D: .; V: TRBV4-1; CDR3: CASSQRGLEYNEQFF; DNA: TGCGCCAGCAGCCAACGGGGACTTGAATACAATGAGCAGTTCTTC
J: TRBJ1-1; size: .; D: TRBD1; V: TRBV12-3/TRBV12-4; CDR3: CASSGQANTEAFF; DNA: TGTGCCAGCAGTGGACAGGCCAACACTGAAGCTTTCTTT
J: TRBJ2-1; size: .; D: .; V: TRBV5-5; CDR3: CASSSRLYNEQFF; DNA: TGTGCCAGCAGCTCTCGTCTCTACAATGAGCAGTTCTTC
J: TRBJ1-6; size: .; D: .; V: TRBV5-1; CDR3: CASRTAYNSPLHF; DNA: TGCGCCAGCAGGACTGCTTATAATTCACCCCTCCACTTT
J: TRBJ1-3; size: once; D: .; V: TRBV28; CDR3: CASRSIEEFFRNTIYF; DNA: TGTGCCAGCAGGTCTATTGAGGAATTTTTTAGAAACACCATATATTTT
J: TRBJ2-3; size: .; D: .; V: TRBV19; CDR3: CASSPRGPTDTQYF; DNA: TGTGCCAGTAGTCCCAGGGGCCCCACAGATACGCAGTATTTT
J: TRBJ1-1; size: .; D: .; V: TRBV18; CDR3: CASSPSYTEAFF; DNA: TGTGCCAGCTCACCATCGTACACTGAAGCTTTCTTT
J: TRBJ2-1; size: .; D: TRBD2; V: TRBV7-6; CDR3: CASSSMGGVNEQFF; DNA: TGTGCCAGCAGCTCAATGGGGGGGGTCAATGAGCAGTTCTTC
J: TRBJ1-4; size: .; D: .; V: TRBV9; CDR3: CASSVTPTNEKLFF; DNA: TGTGCCAGCAGCGTAACTCCCACTAATGAAAAACTGTTTTTT
J: TRBJ2-5; size: .; D: .; V: TRBV4-1; CDR3: CASKGPGEETQYF; DNA: TGCGCCAGCAAGGGCCCCGGGGAAGAGACCCAGTACTTC
J: TRBJ2-4; size: .; D: .; V: TRBV7-2; CDR3: CASSPTGNIQYF; DNA: TGTGCCAGCAGCCCCACAGGGAACATTCAGTACTTC
J: TRBJ2-7; size: .; D: .; V: TRBV28; CDR3: CASSDTGLGAYEQYF; DNA: TGTGCCAGCAGTGACACAGGGTTAGGGGCCTACGAGCAGTACTTC
J: TRBJ2-3; size: .; D: TRBD2; V: TRBV25-1; CDR3: CASSRTAGSTDTQYF; DNA: TGTGCCAGCAGCAGAACAGCGGGGAGCACAGATACGCAGTATTTT
J: TRBJ2-5; size: .; D: TRBD2; V: TRBV7-2; CDR3: CASSHYPPRGLAYQETQYF; DNA: TGTGCCAGCAGCCACTACCCGCCGCGGGGACTAGCGTATCAAGAGACCCAGTACTTC
J: TRBJ1-1; size: .; D: .; V: TRBV11-2; CDR3: CASSLDWAGNSEAFF; DNA: TGTGCCAGCAGCTTAGATTGGGCCGGGAACAGTGAAGCTTTCTTT
J: TRBJ2-5; size: .; D: TRBD2; V: TRBV10-1; CDR3: CASSYGTSGSGETQYF; DNA: TGCGCCAGCAGTTACGGGACTAGCGGGTCCGGGGAGACCCAGTACTTC
J: TRBJ2-7; size: .; D: .; V: TRBV4-1; CDR3: CASSQDIIFGAGEQYF; DNA: TGCGCCAGCAGCCAAGATATTATCTTTGGGGCGGGAGAGCAGTACTTC
J: TRBJ2-7; size: .; D: .; V: TRBV6-5; CDR3: CASSYSHRLSSYEQYF; DNA: TGTGCCAGCAGTTACTCTCACAGGTTGAGCTCCTACGAGCAGTACTTC
J: TRBJ2-7; size: .; D: TRBD2; V: TRBV6-5; CDR3: CASSSSGTYEQYF; DNA: TGTGCCAGCAGTTCTAGCGGAACCTACGAGCAGTACTTC
J: TRBJ2-5; size: .; D: TRBD2; V: TRBV27; CDR3: CASSSPRSSGGSQYF; DNA: TGTGCCAGCAGTTCGCCGCGGAGTAGCGGGGGGTCCCAGTACTTC
J: TRBJ2-2; size: .; D: .; V: TRBV5-1; CDR3: CASSLSETGELFF; DNA: TGCGCCAGCAGCTTGAGTGAGACCGGGGAGCTGTTTTTT
J: TRBJ2-4; size: .; D: TRBD2; V: TRBV7-2; CDR3: CASSPPSGGAAKNIQYF; DNA: TGTGCCAGCAGCCCACCCTCCGGGGGGGCGGCCAAAAACATTCAGTACTTC